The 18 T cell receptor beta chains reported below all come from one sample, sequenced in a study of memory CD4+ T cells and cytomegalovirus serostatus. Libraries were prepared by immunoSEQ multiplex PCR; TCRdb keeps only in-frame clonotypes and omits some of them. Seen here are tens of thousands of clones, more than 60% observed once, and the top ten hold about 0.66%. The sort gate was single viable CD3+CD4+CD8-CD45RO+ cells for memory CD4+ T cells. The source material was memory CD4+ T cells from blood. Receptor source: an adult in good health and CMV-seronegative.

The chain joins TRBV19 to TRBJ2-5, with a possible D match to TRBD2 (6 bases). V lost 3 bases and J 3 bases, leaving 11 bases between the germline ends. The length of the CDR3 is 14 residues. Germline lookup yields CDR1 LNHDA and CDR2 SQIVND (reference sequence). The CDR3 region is CASSIPGAKETQYF. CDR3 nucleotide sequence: TGTGCCAGTAGTATCCCGGGAGCTAAAGAGACCCAGTACTTC.

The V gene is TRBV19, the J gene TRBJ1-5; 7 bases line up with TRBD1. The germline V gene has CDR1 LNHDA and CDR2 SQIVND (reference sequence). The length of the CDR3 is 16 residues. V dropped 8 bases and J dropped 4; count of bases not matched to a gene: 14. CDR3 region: CASGYRGSPINQPQHF. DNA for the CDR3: TGTGCCAGTGGTTACAGGGGCTCGCCCATAAATCAGCCCCAGCATTTT.

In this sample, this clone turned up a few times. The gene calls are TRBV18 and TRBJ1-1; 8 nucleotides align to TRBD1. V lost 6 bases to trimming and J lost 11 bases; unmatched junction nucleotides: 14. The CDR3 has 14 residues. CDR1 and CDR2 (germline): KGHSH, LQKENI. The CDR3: CASSQDRALPGAFF. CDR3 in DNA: TGTGCCAGCTCGCAGGACAGGGCTCTCCCCGGGGCTTTCTTT.

The CDR3 reads CASSASGTRGANEQFF. CDR3 bases: TGTGCCAGCAGCGCCTCCGGGACTAGGGGGGCCAATGAGCAGTTCTTC. This chain joins TRBV9 and TRBJ2-1, with TRBD2 matching over 8 bases. V was pared by 3 bases and J by 6 bases, with 11 bases of the junction left unmatched. The CDR3 totals 16 residues. Germline values: CDR1 SGDLS, CDR2 YYNGEE.

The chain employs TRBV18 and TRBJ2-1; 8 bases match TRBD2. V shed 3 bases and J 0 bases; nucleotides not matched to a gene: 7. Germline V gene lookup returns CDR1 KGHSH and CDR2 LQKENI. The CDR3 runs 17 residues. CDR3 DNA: TGTGCCAGCTCACCGGTTAGCGGGGTAAACTCCTACAATGAGCAGTTCTTC. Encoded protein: CASSPVSGVNSYNEQFF.

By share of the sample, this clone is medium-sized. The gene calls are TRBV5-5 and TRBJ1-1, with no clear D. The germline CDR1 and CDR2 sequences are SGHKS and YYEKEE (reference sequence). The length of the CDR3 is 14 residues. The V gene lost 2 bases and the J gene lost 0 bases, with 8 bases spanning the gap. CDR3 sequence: CASSLQLMNTEAFF. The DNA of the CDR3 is TGTGCCAGCAGCTTACAGCTCATGAACACTGAAGCTTTCTTT. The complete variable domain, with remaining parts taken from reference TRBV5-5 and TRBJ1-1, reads DAGVTQSPTHLIKTRGQQVTLRCSPISGHKSVSWYQQVLGQGPQFIFQYYEKEERGRGNFPDRFSARQFPNYSSELNVNALLLGDSALYLCASSLQLMNTEAFFGQGTRLTVV.

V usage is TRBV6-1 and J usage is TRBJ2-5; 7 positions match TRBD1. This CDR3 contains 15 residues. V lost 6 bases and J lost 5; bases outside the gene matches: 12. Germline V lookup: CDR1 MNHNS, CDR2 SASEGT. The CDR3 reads CASSELQGIGETQYF. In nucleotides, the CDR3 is TGTGCCAGCAGCGAACTACAGGGGATTGGGGAGACCCAGTACTTC.

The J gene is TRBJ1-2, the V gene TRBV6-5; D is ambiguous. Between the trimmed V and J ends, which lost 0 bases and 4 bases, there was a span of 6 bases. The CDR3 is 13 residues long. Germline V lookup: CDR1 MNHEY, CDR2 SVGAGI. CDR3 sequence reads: CASSYSTSYGYTF. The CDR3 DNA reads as TGTGCCAGCAGTTACTCGACTAGCTATGGCTACACCTTC.

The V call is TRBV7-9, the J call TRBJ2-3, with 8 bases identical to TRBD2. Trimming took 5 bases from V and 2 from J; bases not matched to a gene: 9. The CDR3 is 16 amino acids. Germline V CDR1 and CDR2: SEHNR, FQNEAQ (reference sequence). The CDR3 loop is CASSPRTSTYTDTQYF. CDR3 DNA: TGTGCCAGCAGCCCCCGGACTAGCACCTACACAGATACGCAGTATTTT.

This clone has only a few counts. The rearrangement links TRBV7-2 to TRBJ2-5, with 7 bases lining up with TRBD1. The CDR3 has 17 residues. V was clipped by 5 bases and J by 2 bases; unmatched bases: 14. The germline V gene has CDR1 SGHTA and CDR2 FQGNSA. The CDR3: CASSLGTVTDLQETQYF. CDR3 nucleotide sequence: TGTGCCAGCAGCCTCGGGACAGTTACAGATCTTCAAGAGACCCAGTACTTC. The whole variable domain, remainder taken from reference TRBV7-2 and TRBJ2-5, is GAGVSQSPSNKVTEKGKDVELRCDPISGHTALYWYRQSLGQGLEFLIYFQGNSAPDKSGLPSDRFSAERTGGSVSTLTIQRTQQEDSAVYLCASSLGTVTDLQETQYFGPGTRLLVL.

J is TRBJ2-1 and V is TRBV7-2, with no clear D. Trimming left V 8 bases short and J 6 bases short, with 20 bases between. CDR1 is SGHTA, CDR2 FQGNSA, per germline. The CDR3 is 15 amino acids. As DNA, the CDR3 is TGTGCCAGCTCCTATCAGTGGCAGTCCGTCAATGAGCAGTTCTTC. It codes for CASSYQWQSVNEQFF. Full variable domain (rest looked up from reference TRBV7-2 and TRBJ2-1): GAGVSQSPSNKVTEKGKDVELRCDPISGHTALYWYRQSLGQGLEFLIYFQGNSAPDKSGLPSDRFSAERTGGSVSTLTIQRTQQEDSAVYLCASSYQWQSVNEQFFGPGTRLTVL.

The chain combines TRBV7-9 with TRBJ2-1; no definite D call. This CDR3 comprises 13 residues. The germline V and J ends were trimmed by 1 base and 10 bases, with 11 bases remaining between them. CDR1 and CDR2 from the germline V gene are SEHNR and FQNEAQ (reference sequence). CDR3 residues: CASSLGRTDEQFF. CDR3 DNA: TGTGCCAGCAGCTTAGGGCGGACGGACGAGCAGTTCTTC.

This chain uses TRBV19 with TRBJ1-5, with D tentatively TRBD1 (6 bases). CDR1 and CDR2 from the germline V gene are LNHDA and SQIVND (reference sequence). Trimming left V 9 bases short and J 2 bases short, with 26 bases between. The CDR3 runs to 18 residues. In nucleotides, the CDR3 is TGTGCCAGACCACCTTACGAGGACAGTATGGAGGGCAATCAGCCCCAGCATTTT. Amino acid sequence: CARPPYEDSMEGNQPQHF.

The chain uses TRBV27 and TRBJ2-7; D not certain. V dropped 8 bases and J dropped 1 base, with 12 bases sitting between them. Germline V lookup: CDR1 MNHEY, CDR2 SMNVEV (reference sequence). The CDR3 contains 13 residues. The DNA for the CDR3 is TGTGCCAGCGGACGGCGGCCGTCCTACGAGCAGTACTTC. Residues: CASGRRPSYEQYF.

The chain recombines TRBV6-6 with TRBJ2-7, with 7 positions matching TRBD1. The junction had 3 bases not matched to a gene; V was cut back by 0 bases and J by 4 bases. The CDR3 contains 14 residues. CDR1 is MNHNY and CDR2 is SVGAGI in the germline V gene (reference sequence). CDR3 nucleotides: TGTGCCAGCAGTTACTCAGAGGGGGCTTACGAGCAGTACTTC. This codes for CASSYSEGAYEQYF.

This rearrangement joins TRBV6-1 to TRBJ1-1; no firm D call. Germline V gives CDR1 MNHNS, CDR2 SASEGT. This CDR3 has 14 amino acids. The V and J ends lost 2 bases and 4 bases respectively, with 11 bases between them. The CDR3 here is CASSELGQGTEAFF. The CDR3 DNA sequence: TGTGCCAGCAGTGAATTAGGGCAAGGCACTGAAGCTTTCTTT.

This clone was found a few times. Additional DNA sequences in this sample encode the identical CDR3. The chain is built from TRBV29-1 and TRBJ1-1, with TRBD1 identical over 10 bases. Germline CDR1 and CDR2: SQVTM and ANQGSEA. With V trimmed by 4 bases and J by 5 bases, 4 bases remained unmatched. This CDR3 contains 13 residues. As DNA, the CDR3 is TGCAGCGTTGTAGGACAGGGGGGAACTGAAGCTTTCTTT. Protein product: CSVVGQGGTEAFF.

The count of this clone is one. Written as DNA, the CDR3 is TGTGCCAGCTCCCTTATTGGACAGGGCACAGATACGCAGTATTTT. It codes for CASSLIGQGTDTQYF. The chain has TRBV5-4 and TRBJ2-3; 7 nucleotides line up with TRBD1. With V trimmed by 7 bases and J by 1 base, 9 bases remained unmatched. The CDR3 has 15 residues. Germline values: CDR1 SGHNT, CDR2 YYREEE (reference sequence).